A selection of T cell receptor beta chains follows, all from one sample in a study of molecular identifiers for immune sequencing clone quantification. TCRdb re-called the PCR reads through MiXCR, storing one row per CDR3 protein. Among tens of thousands of distinct CDR3 sequences listed, 21% were seen once. Sample: naive CD8+ T cells from blood, with Jurkat cell RNA spiked in. These TCRs come from a human donor in good health. Some libraries in this study had Jurkat cell RNA spiked in. Each CDR3 is given with its conserved first and last residue.

J gene	V gene	CDR3 protein
TRBJ2-7	TRBV6-2/TRBV6-3	CASSSPGLLYEQYF
TRBJ2-1	TRBV11-2	CASSSGQGIGLGNEQFF
TRBJ2-7	TRBV4-1	CASSQEGQGVYEQYF
TRBJ2-7	TRBV28	CASSPNPYEQYF
TRBJ2-7	TRBV12-3/TRBV12-4	CASSAPWDRSYEQYF
TRBJ2-7	TRBV7-9	CASSVERGPSYEQYF
TRBJ1-1	TRBV6-5	CASTTTGGRRTEAFF
TRBJ2-1	TRBV15	CATSSRTAYNEQFF
TRBJ2-3	TRBV29-1	CSVGILGLGPYTDTQYF
TRBJ2-7	TRBV2	CASSPGTSASYEQYF
TRBJ2-7	TRBV4-3	CASSQDWTSGSYEQYF
TRBJ2-1	TRBV4-2	CASSQHLAAPSNNEQFF
TRBJ2-1	TRBV19	CASSDGASYTQFF
TRBJ2-1	TRBV6-2/TRBV6-3	CASIAGGWHEQFF
TRBJ2-1	TRBV2	CASSDEGYNEQFF
TRBJ1-4	TRBV19	CASFQGAGEKLFF
TRBJ2-5	TRBV7-9	CASNTSGQGAETQYF
TRBJ2-1	TRBV30	CAWRGLAWDEQFF
TRBJ2-7	TRBV6-2/TRBV6-3	CASTHSYEQYF
TRBJ2-5	TRBV20-1	CSARQIGTSGRETQYF
TRBJ2-7	TRBV4-1	CASSPRDRGEEQYF
TRBJ1-1	TRBV20-1	CSARQGNTEAFF
TRBJ2-4	TRBV27	CASSLFAGEFNIQYF
TRBJ2-5	TRBV4-1	CASSQTLIDRKQETQYF
TRBJ2-7	TRBV30	CAWSVSIERYEQYF
TRBJ1-1	TRBV20-1	CSARPQGNTEAFF
TRBJ2-1	TRBV19	CASSSRGAGYNEQFF
TRBJ2-1	TRBV19	CASSLGREQFF
TRBJ2-3	TRBV5-1	CASSLEATDTRYF
TRBJ2-3	TRBV12-5	CASGLAGAYSTDTQYF
TRBJ2-1	TRBV6-2/TRBV6-3	CASTTTSLGRGNEQFF
TRBJ2-7	TRBV27	CASSSLGQVTYEQYF
TRBJ1-6	TRBV7-8	CASSLKSLTFNSPLHF